Below are 27 T cell receptor beta chains sequenced from a single sample in a study of shared clonotypes between healthy human individuals. Repertoires were generated with immunoSEQ multiplex PCR, while TCRdb's copy carries only in-frame clones and drops some. The data show around 1.4 million clones, less than 99% seen once. The sample taken for sequencing was naive CD4+ T cells sorted from blood. The subset here: CD45RA+ positively selected. Receptors originate from a man younger than 45 in good health.

The chain joins TRBV27 to TRBJ2-3; D call uncertain. V shed 4 bases and J shed 0 bases, with 8 bases lying between them. Germline values: CDR1 MNHEY, CDR2 SMNVEV (reference sequence). The CDR3 loop spans 14 amino acids. The DNA for the CDR3 is TGTGCCAGCAGTTGGAAAGTGAGCACAGATACGCAGTATTTT. This sequence encodes CASSWKVSTDTQYF.

The CDR3 loop is CASSRGTRTYEQYF. The DNA for the CDR3 is TGTGCCAGCAGTAGAGGAACTCGTACCTACGAGCAGTACTTC. The rearrangement links TRBV7-2 to TRBJ2-7, with D hard to call. The germline gives CDR1 SGHTA, CDR2 FQGNSA. The CDR3 is made up of 14 amino acids. The V end was cut by 6 bases, the J end by 2 bases, with 14 bases between.

The table lists this clone with a count of one. The chain couples TRBV6-1 to TRBJ2-7; possibly TRBD2 for D (5 bases). Trimming left V 7 bases short and J 6 bases short, with 16 bases between. This CDR3 spans 13 amino acids. CDR1 and CDR2 from the germline V gene are MNHNS and SASEGT. DNA of the CDR3: TGTGCCAGCATAAGCGGACCCAGCCTCGAGCAGTACTTC. It is translated as CASISGPSLEQYF.

This chain joins TRBV7-8 and TRBJ1-1, with D unresolved. V was cut by 5 bases and J by 2 bases, with 12 bases left in between. The CDR3 totals 14 residues. In germline, CDR1 is SGHVS, CDR2 FQNEAQ. CDR3 nucleotide sequence: TGTGCCAGCAGCCCTAAGGACCTAAACACTGAAGCTTTCTTT. Translated: CASSPKDLNTEAFF.

The rearrangement links TRBV11-2 to TRBJ2-3; TRBD2 is a possible D gene (5 bases). Germline V gene lookup returns CDR1 SGHAT and CDR2 FQNNGV. This CDR3 contains 16 residues. Trimming removed 5 bases from V and 2 bases from J, with 17 bases in between. The CDR3, as DNA: TGTGCCAGCAGCCCGCGGAGACTATTCTCCACAGATACGCAGTATTTT. Amino acid sequence: CASSPRRLFSTDTQYF.

The genes are TRBV7-2 and TRBJ1-2; 7 positions match TRBD1. This CDR3 has 17 residues. V lost 5 bases, J lost 4 bases, and 16 bases stayed unmatched. Germline CDR1 reads SGHTA; CDR2 reads FQGNSA. This CDR3 reads CASSPSALDRRLYGYTF. CDR3 nucleotides: TGTGCCAGCAGCCCGAGCGCGTTGGACAGGCGACTCTATGGCTACACCTTC.

The chain carries TRBV18 and TRBJ2-5; TRBD1 aligns across 9 bases. Germline values: CDR1 KGHSH, CDR2 LQKENI. V shed 3 bases and J 1 base; nucleotides not matched to a gene: 3. This CDR3 comprises 15 residues. The CDR3 region is CASSPGTGIQETQYF. The CDR3 DNA reads TGTGCCAGCTCACCCGGGACAGGGATCCAAGAGACCCAGTACTTC.

The CDR3 protein is CASSEAYEQYF. The CDR3 bases are TGCGCCAGCAGCGAGGCTTACGAGCAGTACTTC. The chain couples TRBV5-1 to TRBJ2-7; D gene uncertain. Trimming cost V 4 bases and J 4 bases, with 6 bases left between them. Germline assignment: CDR1 SGHRS and CDR2 YFSETQ. The CDR3 has 11 amino acids.

The CDR3 DNA sequence: TGTGCCAGCAGCGCATCCGGGGGACGGGAGCAGTACTTC. The encoded protein is CASSASGGREQYF. J is TRBJ2-7 and V is TRBV7-3, with D possibly matching TRBD2 (6 bases). Between the trimmed V and J ends, which lost 5 bases and 7 bases, there was a span of 15 bases. There are 13 residues in the CDR3. Germline values: CDR1 SGHTA, CDR2 FQGTGA.

The rearrangement joins TRBV29-1 to TRBJ2-2, with D perhaps TRBD1 (6 bases). Per the germline V gene, CDR1 is SQVTM and CDR2 is ANQGSEA. The CDR3 covers 14 residues. V lost 6 bases and J 1 base, leaving 12 bases between the germline ends. This CDR3 reads CSVERTENTGELFF. In DNA, the CDR3 is TGCAGCGTCGAAAGGACAGAGAACACCGGGGAGCTGTTTTTT.

V and J are TRBV4-3 and TRBJ2-3; the D is unclear. V lost 1 base, J lost 5 bases, and 7 bases lay in between. CDR1 is LGHNA and CDR2 is YSLEER in the germline V gene. The CDR3 extends over 13 amino acids. CDR3 DNA sequence: TGCGCCAGCAGCCAAGGGTTCGAAGATACGCAGTATTTT. Amino acid sequence: CASSQGFEDTQYF.

V usage is TRBV5-4 and J usage is TRBJ2-7; the D gene is possibly TRBD2 (6 bases). Germline lookup yields CDR1 SGHNT and CDR2 YYREEE (reference sequence). V shed 7 bases and J shed 3 bases, with 14 bases lying between them. This CDR3 spans 13 amino acids. The CDR3 DNA sequence: TGTGCCAGCGCGGAGGGTACTCACTACGAGCAGTACTTC. Amino acid sequence: CASAEGTHYEQYF.

The genes are TRBV29-1 and TRBJ2-2; D call uncertain. The V and J ends lost 6 bases and 0 bases respectively, with 11 bases between them. CDR1 SQVTM and CDR2 ANQGSEA come from the germline V gene. The CDR3 extends over 14 amino acids. For the CDR3, the DNA is TGCAGCGTCTCCCGGGCCACGAACACCGGGGAGCTGTTTTTT. This encodes CSVSRATNTGELFF.

The CDR3 reads CASSPGTGGAYGELFF. As DNA, the CDR3 is TGTGCCAGCAGTCCCGGGACAGGGGGCGCCTACGGGGAGCTGTTTTTT. The V call is TRBV5-4, the J call TRBJ2-2; 12 bases match TRBD1. J gave up 7 bases and V 5 bases, and 9 bases lay outside the gene matches. Germline CDR1 reads SGHNT; CDR2 reads YYREEE (reference sequence). This CDR3 is built from 16 residues.

V and J are TRBV28 and TRBJ2-7; 9 positions agree with TRBD1. Trimming cost V 1 base and J 1 base; bases outside gene matches: 8. From germline, CDR1 is MDHEN and CDR2 SYDVKM. The CDR3 length is 17 residues. The CDR3 DNA reads TGTGCCAGCAGTTTATCGACAGGGGGGCCGGGTTCCTACGAGCAGTACTTC. Its translation: CASSLSTGGPGSYEQYF.

On this clone itself: Other DNA sequences in the same sample also yield this CDR3. The V and J genes are TRBV18 and TRBJ2-7; D uncertain. CDR1 KGHSH and CDR2 LQKENI come from the germline V gene. Between the trimmed V and J ends, which lost 0 bases and 1 base, there was a span of 4 bases. This CDR3 contains 13 residues. The CDR3 coding sequence is TGTGCCAGCTCACCACCGGGGTCCTACGAGCAGTACTTC. It specifies CASSPPGSYEQYF. Combining the CDR3 with reference TRBV18 and TRBJ2-7 gives the whole variable domain NAGVMQNPRHLVRRRGQEARLRCSPMKGHSHVYWYRQLPEEGLKFMVYLQKENIIDESGMPKERFSAEFPKEGPSILRIQQVVRGDSAAYFCASSPPGSYEQYFGPGTRLTVT.

This clone is a singleton in its sample. The chain has TRBV5-1 and TRBJ2-5; a possible D gene is TRBD1 (6 bases). V lost 4 bases and J lost 5, with 15 bases in between. The CDR3 has 14 residues. Per germline, CDR1 SGHRS and CDR2 YFSETQ. The CDR3 DNA is TGCGCCAGCAGCCCCGGGACACTCGGTGAGACCCAGTACTTC. Translated, it gives CASSPGTLGETQYF.

CDR3 coding DNA: TGTGCCAGCAGTTTATCCGGTGGGGTTCTAGCGGGGGACACCGGGGAGCTGTTTTTT. It translates to CASSLSGGVLAGDTGELFF. The rearrangement links TRBV27 to TRBJ2-2; 10 nucleotides match TRBD2. The V and J ends lost 0 bases and 3 bases, in that order; junction bases with no gene match: 10. CDR1 is MNHEY, CDR2 SMNVEV, per germline (reference sequence). The CDR3 extends over 19 amino acids.

The V gene is TRBV9, the J gene TRBJ2-2, with a weak D call TRBD1 (7 bases). The CDR3 sequence is 15 residues long. The germline V gene encodes CDR1 SGDLS and CDR2 YYNGEE. V was cut by 3 bases and J by 0 bases, with 9 bases left in between. The CDR3: CASSARGANTGELFF. The CDR3 bases are TGTGCCAGCAGCGCCAGGGGGGCGAACACCGGGGAGCTGTTTTTT.

This clone was seen just once. V and J are TRBV10-3 and TRBJ2-2; 8 nucleotides agree with TRBD2. The V and J ends lost 2 bases and 5 bases, in that order; junction bases with no gene match: 4. CDR3 length equals 15 residues. Per the germline V gene, CDR1 is ENHRY and CDR2 is SYGVKD. Written as DNA, the CDR3 is TGTGCCATCAGTGAGCCCGGCGGGGGGACCGGGGAGCTGTTTTTT. The encoded protein is CAISEPGGGTGELFF.

This chain connects TRBV5-1 to TRBJ2-5, with D perhaps matching TRBD2 (6 bases). The CDR3 has 14 residues. The germline V and J ends were trimmed by 4 bases and 5 bases, with 15 bases remaining between them. CDR1 is SGHRS and CDR2 is YFSETQ in the germline V gene. The CDR3 spells CASSQSRGRETQYF. CDR3 in DNA: TGCGCCAGCAGCCAGAGCCGGGGGAGGGAGACCCAGTACTTC.

The chain joins TRBV19 to TRBJ2-7; D uncertain. The CDR3 extends over 13 amino acids. The germline gives CDR1 LNHDA, CDR2 SQIVND (reference sequence). V was shortened by 5 bases and J by 2 bases, with 10 bases between the two germline ends. CDR3 loop: CASSDVGTYEQYF. The CDR3 DNA is TGTGCCAGTAGTGATGTCGGAACCTACGAGCAGTACTTC.

As for this clone: At the DNA level, this CDR3 is encoded by other sequences in the same sample as well. V usage is TRBV7-9 and J usage is TRBJ1-1; no clear D gene. The CDR3 has 13 amino acids. Germline CDR1 SEHNR, CDR2 FQNEAQ (reference sequence). The V and J ends lost 3 bases and 1 base respectively, with 6 bases between them. In nucleotides, the CDR3 is TGTGCCAGCAGCTTCACTGGGAACACTGAAGCTTTCTTT. Translating it yields CASSFTGNTEAFF.

The chain recombines TRBV10-2 with TRBJ2-7; D is tentatively TRBD1 or TRBD2 (6 bases each). The CDR3 runs 13 residues. Per germline, CDR1 WSHSY and CDR2 SAAADI. The V end lost 10 bases, the J end lost 0 bases, and 13 bases lay between the germline ends. The CDR3 is CATRDTGSYEQYF. The CDR3 nucleotides are TGCGCCACGCGGGACACCGGCTCCTACGAGCAGTACTTC.

The rearrangement links TRBV7-8 to TRBJ2-1; D may correspond to TRBD1 or TRBD2 (5 bases each). V gave up 5 bases and J gave up 0 bases, with 23 bases separating them. Germline CDR1 SGHVS, CDR2 FQNEAQ. CDR3 length: 19 residues. The CDR3 nucleotides are TGTGCCAGCAGCAGCCGGGGCGCCAACGAACTGAGCTCCTACAATGAGCAGTTCTTC. This encodes CASSSRGANELSSYNEQFF.

The chain links TRBV5-1 to TRBJ1-3; D gene ambiguous. The V end was cut by 4 bases, the J end by 1 base, with 9 bases between. This CDR3 is built from 14 residues. Germline CDR1 and CDR2: SGHRS and YFSETQ. CDR3 sequence: CASSRIGSGNTIYF. The CDR3 nucleotides read TGCGCCAGCAGCCGAATCGGGTCTGGAAACACCATATATTTT.

A word on this clone: The sample carries other DNA sequences with the same CDR3. The V call is TRBV5-1, the J call TRBJ2-3; D gene ambiguous. The CDR3 length is 14 residues. Germline lookup yields CDR1 SGHRS and CDR2 YFSETQ. The ends were cut back, 0 bases at V and 2 bases at J, with 7 bases in the middle. This CDR3 reads CASSLVAPTDTQYF. CDR3 nucleotides: TGCGCCAGCAGCTTGGTTGCCCCCACAGATACGCAGTATTTT.